This is a list of T cell receptor beta chains from one sample in a study of blood T cell repertoires in COVID-19. The table came from immunoSEQ multiplex PCR; TCRdb's copy has only in-frame clones and leaves some out. The sample records around 15,000 clones, about 91% being singletons. The sequenced material came from peripheral blood. The receptors were sampled from a human donor in a cohort sampled during active COVID-19. Each CDR3 is given without its conserved first and last residue.

V gene	J gene	CDR3 protein
TRBV18	TRBJ2-5	ASSTGLQETQY
TRBV5-5	TRBJ2-5	ASSLADRSQETQY
TRBV6-5	TRBJ2-7	ASTRTSGKYEQY
TRBV30	TRBJ1-2	AWSDQDRFRPGYT
TRBV20-1	TRBJ2-3	SASPSGRYGDTQY
TRBV9	TRBJ2-5	ASSVGLVGETQY
TRBV30	TRBJ1-6	AWRFGGGENSPLH
TRBV30	TRBJ2-4	AWSLSSGRNIQY
TRBV30	TRBJ2-3	AWSPDGKHTDTQY
TRBV28	TRBJ1-2	ASSQHPRGGYT
TRBV4-1	TRBJ2-7	ASSQGRGALY
TRBV12-5	TRBJ1-4	ARLAGENEKLF
TRBV7-9	TRBJ2-1	ASSLTLRDRNEQF
TRBV5-1	TRBJ2-3	ASSSRGIGADTQY
TRBV28	TRBJ1-5	ASSFPGILEPQH
TRBV7-2	TRBJ1-2	ASSLESRVGGYT
TRBV6-5	TRBJ1-6	ASSYGQGYNSPLH
TRBV28	TRBJ1-1	ASILRQEAF
TRBV7-6	TRBJ1-2	ASSLGPGQGGYGYT
TRBV19	TRBJ1-1	ASSPILQGAAF